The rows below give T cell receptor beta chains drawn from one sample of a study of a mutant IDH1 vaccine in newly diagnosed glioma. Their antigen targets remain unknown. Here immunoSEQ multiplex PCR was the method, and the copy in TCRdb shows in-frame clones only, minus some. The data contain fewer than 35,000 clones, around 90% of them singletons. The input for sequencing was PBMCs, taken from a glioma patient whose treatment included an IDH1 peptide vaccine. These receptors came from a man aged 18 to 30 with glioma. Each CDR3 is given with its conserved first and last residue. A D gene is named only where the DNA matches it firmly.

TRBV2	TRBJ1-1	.	TGTGCCAGCAGTTCGGACACGAACACTGAAGCTTTCTTT	CASSSDTNTEAFF
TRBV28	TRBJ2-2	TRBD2	TGTGCCAGCAGTTTGATACTAGCGGGTTACCACACCGGGGAGCTGTTTTTT	CASSLILAGYHTGELFF
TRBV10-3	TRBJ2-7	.	TGTGCCATCAGTGAGAGGAGCTTCTACGAGCAGTACTTC	CAISERSFYEQYF
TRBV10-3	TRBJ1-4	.	TGTGCCATCAGTGGGGGGGGGCGCGGAGAAAAACTGTTTTTT	CAISGGGRGEKLFF
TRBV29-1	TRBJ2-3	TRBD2	TGCAGCGTTGAGGGCCGGGAGGGCGCAGATACGCAGTATTTT	CSVEGREGADTQYF
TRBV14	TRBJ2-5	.	TGTGCCAGCAGCCAAGGTTTAATAGAGACCCAGTACTTC	CASSQGLIETQYF
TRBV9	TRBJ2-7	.	TGTGCCAGCAGCGTAGGACACAATATTGGGGACTACGAGCAGTACTTC	CASSVGHNIGDYEQYF
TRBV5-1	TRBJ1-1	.	TGCGCCAGCAGCTTGGCGCAGGATAACACTGAAGCTTTCTTT	CASSLAQDNTEAFF
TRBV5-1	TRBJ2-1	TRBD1	TGCGCCAGCAGCTTGGAGGGACAGGCGAGCAATGAGCAGTTCTTC	CASSLEGQASNEQFF
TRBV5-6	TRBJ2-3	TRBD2	TGTGCCAGCAGCCCAGGGACTAGCGGCACAGATACGCAGTATTTT	CASSPGTSGTDTQYF
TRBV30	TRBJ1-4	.	TGTGCCTGGAGTGACGAAAAACTGTTTTTT	CAWSDEKLFF